These T cell receptor beta chains were read from a single sample in a study of post-analysis software for immune sequencing data. TCRdb reanalysed the PCR reads using MiXCR and keeps one entry per CDR3 protein. Among 650,000 to 850,000 distinct CDR3 sequences listed, 35% to 55% were seen once. Material: blood. These receptor sequences come from a girl aged 10-17 years with multiple sclerosis. The conserved cysteine and the conserved F or W are not part of the CDR3 here. Only some rows state a clone size, as once, few, many or a class for expanded clones.

size	V	J	CDR3
-	TRBV12-3/TRBV12-4	TRBJ1-1	ASSLRDRGTEAF
few	TRBV9	TRBJ2-1	ASSVGTANEQF
few	TRBV28	TRBJ2-3	ASGLAGVQNTQY
-	TRBV20-1	-	SARFVADDEQY
-	TRBV7-9	TRBJ2-7	ASSGPGQVSYEQY
-	TRBV7-9	TRBJ2-1	ASSLGRTGDDEQF
-	TRBV11-1	TRBJ1-1	ASSPRQFLNTEAF
-	TRBV7-2	TRBJ2-5	ASSSRTGAHQETQY
-	TRBV2	TRBJ2-1	ASSERREQF
-	TRBV6-2/TRBV6-3	TRBJ2-3	ASSYTPVDTQY
-	TRBV29-1	TRBJ2-7	SGLAGTYEQY
few	TRBV29-1	TRBJ2-7	SVDTGGGTTYEQY
-	TRBV10-2	TRBJ2-1	ASSGPYNEQF
-	TRBV29-1	TRBJ1-2	SVGQGTDGYT
few	TRBV13	TRBJ2-3	ASSSLTGREGTDTQY
-	TRBV27	TRBJ2-7	ASSNSLYEQY
-	TRBV7-2	TRBJ1-1	ASSLDVAGRTEAF
-	TRBV20-1	TRBJ2-7	SASSGTTSSYELY
-	TRBV9	TRBJ1-3	ASSVASSGNTIY
once	TRBV20-1	TRBJ2-3	SARDYLGRALHTDTQY
few	TRBV2	TRBJ2-1	ASSAGGNEQF
-	TRBV27	TRBJ1-2	ASSFYTPTGEANYGYT
-	TRBV6-2/TRBV6-3	TRBJ2-7	ASSYSVVSSYEQY
-	TRBV7-2	TRBJ2-7	ASSLAETLYEQY